The rows below give T cell receptor beta chains drawn from one sample of a study of control samples from healthy donors and cancer patients. Some clones are missing from TCRdb's copy, which holds only in-frame ones; the method was immunoSEQ multiplex PCR. The profile shows approximately 80,000 clones, about nine tenths of them singletons. The sequenced sample consisted of blood. These TCRs come from a man aged 25 to 40 in good health. The CDR3 runs from the conserved cysteine through the conserved F or W. D genes are given only for firm matches. Expanded clones are given a class, and other clones once, few, many or no size at all.

clone size,J gene,D gene,V gene,CDR3 protein,CDR3 DNA
.,TRBJ2-1,.,TRBV10-1,CASSEGPRTYNEQFF,TGCGCCAGCAGTGAGGGGCCCCGAACATACAATGAGCAGTTCTTC
.,TRBJ1-1,.,TRBV5-1,CASSRGGQRNTEAFF,TGCGCCAGCAGCCGGGGAGGGCAAAGAAACACTGAAGCTTTCTTT
.,TRBJ2-7,.,TRBV6-5,CASSRTSYEQYF,TGTGCCAGCAGTAGGACATCCTACGAGCAGTACTTC
.,TRBJ2-7,.,TRBV20-1,CSAEVEYEQYF,TGCAGTGCCGAGGTGGAATACGAGCAGTACTTC
.,TRBJ2-7,TRBD2,TRBV28,CASSRGSGRVPYEQYF,TGTGCCAGCAGCCGCGGGAGCGGGAGGGTCCCCTACGAGCAGTACTTC
.,TRBJ2-7,.,TRBV19,CASSIASGPFYEQYF,TGTGCCAGTAGTATCGCGTCGGGACCCTTCTACGAGCAGTACTTC
.,TRBJ1-2,.,TRBV27,CASSPYPQVYYGYTF,TGTGCCAGCAGCCCCTACCCACAGGTGTACTATGGCTACACCTTC
.,TRBJ2-2,.,TRBV7-2,CASSLAVSSTGELFF,TGTGCCAGCAGCTTAGCTGTAAGCAGCACCGGGGAGCTGTTTTTT
few,TRBJ1-3,TRBD1,TRBV7-9,CASSTDRVSGNTIYF,TGTGCCAGCAGCACGGACAGGGTGTCTGGAAACACCATATATTTT
.,TRBJ2-3,.,TRBV6-2/TRBV6-3,CASSLSLPDTQYF,TGTGCCAGCAGCCTTTCCCTTCCAGATACGCAGTATTTT
.,TRBJ1-6,.,TRBV25-1,CASSEYRGPNSPLHF,TGTGCCAGCAGTGAATACAGGGGCCCTAATTCACCCCTCCACTTT
.,TRBJ2-4,.,TRBV6-5,CASLGFAKNIQYF,TGTGCCAGCCTGGGGTTTGCCAAAAACATTCAGTACTTC
.,TRBJ2-5,.,TRBV9,CASSPRNQETQYF,TGTGCCAGCAGCCCCAGGAATCAAGAGACCCAGTACTTC
.,TRBJ2-6,.,TRBV7-6,CASSLGGSGANVLTF,TGTGCCAGCAGCTTAGGCGGCTCTGGGGCCAACGTCCTGACTTTC
few,TRBJ1-2,TRBD1,TRBV3-1/TRBV3-2,CASSQTGTGLLGYTF,TGTGCCAGCAGCCAAACCGGGACAGGGCTTCTTGGCTACACCTTC
.,TRBJ2-7,TRBD1,TRBV7-6,CASSSTGGQGSGEQYF,TGTGCCAGCAGCTCAACGGGGGGACAGGGTTCGGGTGAGCAGTACTTC
.,TRBJ2-7,.,TRBV11-1,CASSSKDGYEQYF,TGTGCCAGCAGCTCTAAGGACGGCTACGAGCAGTACTTC
.,TRBJ2-3,.,TRBV6-2/TRBV6-3,CASSYAVVPDTQYF,TGTGCCAGCAGTTACGCGGTTGTGCCAGATACGCAGTATTTT
.,TRBJ2-6,.,TRBV10-2,CASSVTAPTSGANVLTF,TGCGCCAGCAGTGTAACAGCGCCCACTTCTGGGGCCAACGTCCTGACTTTC
.,TRBJ1-4,.,TRBV12-3/TRBV12-4,CASSLSEKLFF,TGTGCCAGCAGTTTAAGCGAAAAACTGTTTTTT
.,TRBJ1-2,.,TRBV30,CAWSVGGGYTF,TGTGCCTGGAGTGTAGGCGGGGGCTACACCTTC
once,TRBJ2-7,TRBD2,TRBV27,CASRLASGGTYEQYF,TGTGCCAGCAGATTGGCTAGCGGGGGGACCTACGAGCAGTACTTC
.,TRBJ1-5,TRBD1,TRBV12-3/TRBV12-4,CASWTGTNQPQHF,TGTGCCAGCTGGACAGGCACTAATCAGCCCCAGCATTTT
.,TRBJ1-3,.,TRBV18,CASSPGIGNTIYF,TGTGCCAGCTCACCAGGAATCGGAAACACCATATATTTT
.,TRBJ2-3,.,TRBV6-6,CASSRTASTDTQYF,TGTGCCAGCAGTCGGACTGCTAGCACAGATACGCAGTATTTT
.,TRBJ2-1,TRBD2,TRBV6-6,CASSYRLAADDNEQFF,TGTGCCAGCAGTTACAGACTAGCGGCCGATGACAATGAGCAGTTCTTC
.,TRBJ2-7,.,TRBV28,CASSFPGTSEEQYF,TGTGCCAGCAGTTTCCCCGGGACTTCTGAGGAGCAGTACTTC
.,TRBJ1-1,.,TRBV12-3/TRBV12-4,CASSLRDTGGAFF,TGTGCCAGCAGCCTCAGGGACACAGGCGGAGCTTTCTTT
.,TRBJ2-7,TRBD2,TRBV4-2,CASSQSDSGGAYEQYF,TGTGCCAGCAGCCAATCCGATAGCGGGGGGGCCTACGAGCAGTACTTC
.,TRBJ1-2,.,TRBV10-3,CAIREELGGKYGYTF,TGTGCCATCAGGGAGGAGCTTGGAGGGAAATATGGCTACACCTTC
.,TRBJ2-5,.,TRBV5-4,CASSRGPREETQYF,TGTGCCAGCAGCCGGGGTCCGCGTGAGGAGACCCAGTACTTC
.,TRBJ1-1,.,TRBV19,CASSIGNTEAFF,TGTGCCAGTAGTATAGGGAACACTGAAGCTTTCTTT
.,TRBJ1-2,TRBD1,TRBV7-9,CASSLVAGTGAKNYGYTF,TGTGCCAGCAGCTTAGTCGCCGGGACAGGTGCGAAAAACTATGGCTACACCTTC
.,TRBJ1-5,TRBD1,TRBV18,CASSPNDRGGQPQHF,TGTGCCAGCTCGCCGAACGACAGGGGAGGGCAGCCCCAGCATTTT
.,TRBJ2-3,.,TRBV3-1/TRBV3-2,CASSPSTYTDTQYF,TGTGCCAGCAGCCCCTCGACGTACACAGATACGCAGTATTTT
.,TRBJ1-5,TRBD1,TRBV24-1,CATSDRTGSSNQPQHF,TGTGCCACCAGTGACAGGACAGGGTCGAGCAATCAGCCCCAGCATTTT
.,TRBJ2-5,.,TRBV2,CASSEGLVETQYF,TGTGCCAGCAGTGAAGGACTAGTTGAGACCCAGTACTTC
few,TRBJ2-7,.,TRBV20-1,CSATDRGYEQYF,TGCAGTGCTACTGACCGAGGCTACGAGCAGTACTTC
.,TRBJ2-3,.,TRBV7-2,CASSSILSKADRTDTQYF,TGTGCCAGCAGCTCGATTTTGTCCAAAGCGGATCGTACAGATACGCAGTATTTT
.,TRBJ1-3,.,TRBV21-1,CASSNFRLSRDSGNTIYF,TGTGCCAGCAGCAATTTCAGATTGAGTCGGGACTCTGGAAACACCATATATTTT
.,TRBJ1-2,.,TRBV28,CASSLKEGVSGYTF,TGTGCCAGCAGTTTAAAGGAGGGGGTGAGCGGCTACACCTTC
few,TRBJ2-7,.,TRBV7-8,CASSVRDILYEQYF,TGTGCCAGCAGCGTCCGGGACATACTCTACGAGCAGTACTTC
.,TRBJ1-6,TRBD1,TRBV27,CASSSRDRFNSPLHF,TGTGCCAGCAGTTCCCGGGACAGGTTTAATTCACCCCTCCACTTT
many,TRBJ2-3,.,TRBV6-2/TRBV6-3,CASSYSMSDTQYF,TGTGCCAGCAGTTACTCGATGAGTGATACGCAGTATTTT
.,TRBJ2-3,.,TRBV5-4,CASSLPQTTIRTDTQYF,TGTGCCAGCAGCTTGCCTCAGACGACTATTCGAACAGATACGCAGTATTTT
.,TRBJ2-1,TRBD2,TRBV6-1,CASSEGAGGPREQFF,TGTGCCAGCAGTGAAGGAGCGGGAGGGCCAAGGGAGCAGTTCTTC
.,TRBJ2-3,.,TRBV2,CASSDETRDTQYF,TGTGCCAGCAGTGATGAGACAAGGGATACGCAGTATTTT
.,TRBJ1-5,.,TRBV6-2/TRBV6-3,CASSYPGGAQHF,TGTGCCAGCAGTTACCCCGGGGGGGCCCAGCATTTT
.,TRBJ1-4,.,TRBV7-8,CASSSEGKEKLFF,TGTGCCAGCAGCTCTGAGGGTAAAGAAAAACTGTTTTTT
.,TRBJ2-7,.,TRBV18,CASSPVTYEQYF,TGTGCCAGCTCACCCGTCACCTACGAGCAGTACTTC
.,TRBJ2-1,.,TRBV19,CASSYSGRVPYNEQFF,TGTGCCAGTAGTTACTCGGGCAGGGTCCCCTACAATGAGCAGTTCTTC